This note documents a single T cell receptor beta chain sequence. The ends were cut back, 5 bases at V and 9 bases at J, with 14 bases in the middle. The CDR3 loop spans 13 amino acids. This sample is part of a study of blood T cell repertoires in COVID-19. Study summary: Both acute and convalescent COVID-19 samples were obtained from the United States, Italy and Spain. PBMCs, B-cell-depleted T cells, or T cells provided the cDNA or gDNA that made up the material.

Under the authors' procedure: Estimated nucleated cell counts came from reference gene primer amplification. Assay used: immunoSEQ multiplex PCR; TCRdb lists only in-frame clones, some missing. The V and J calls and clone size are taken from that table; D and trimming were inferred from the DNA. The sample carries around 97,000 clones, 84% recorded once. The sample taken for sequencing was peripheral blood. This TCR came from a human donor in a cohort sampled during active or convalescent COVID-19. The gene calls are TRBV12-3 or TRBV12-4 and TRBJ1-3; D is perhaps TRBD1 (6 bases). The CDR3 spells CASSDTGKGTIYF. The CDR3 DNA reads as TGTGCCAGCAGTGATACAGGGAAAGGCACCATATATTTT.